This T cell receptor beta chain came from a study of blood T cells in healthy people across ages. CDR3 length equals 17 residues. The authors ran a second PCR of roughly 6 to 11 cycles using a sample-barcoded 5' primer and a J-beta primer mix. TCRdb reprocessed the 5' RACE reads via MiXCR and lists one record per CDR3 protein. The table has 950,000 to 1,200,000 distinct CDR3 sequences, under 40% seen once. This clonotype came up a few times. The clonotype comes from a man aged 18 to 35 in good health. The sequencing input was blood. The chain recombines TRBV21-1 with TRBJ2-1; the table's D call, TRBD2, has no DNA check behind it. TRBV21-1 constitutes a pseudogene. In DNA, the CDR3 is TGTGCCAGCAGCAAAGGCTGGGAGACTGCTTTAGACAATGAGCAGTTCTTC. Translation gives CASSKGWETALDNEQFF.